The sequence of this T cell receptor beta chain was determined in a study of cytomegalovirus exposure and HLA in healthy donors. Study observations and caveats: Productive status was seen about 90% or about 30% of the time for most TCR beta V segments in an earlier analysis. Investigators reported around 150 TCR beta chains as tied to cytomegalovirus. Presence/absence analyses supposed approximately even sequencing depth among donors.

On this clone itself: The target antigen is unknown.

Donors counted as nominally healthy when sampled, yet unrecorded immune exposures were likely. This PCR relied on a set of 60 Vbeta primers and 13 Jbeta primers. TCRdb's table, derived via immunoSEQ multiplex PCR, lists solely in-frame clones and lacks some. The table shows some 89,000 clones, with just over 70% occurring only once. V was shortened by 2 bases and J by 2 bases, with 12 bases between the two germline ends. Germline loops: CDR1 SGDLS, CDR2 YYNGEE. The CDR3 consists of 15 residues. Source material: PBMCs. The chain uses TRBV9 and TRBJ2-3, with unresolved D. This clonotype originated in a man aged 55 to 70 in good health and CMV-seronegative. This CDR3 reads CASSVHSQATDTQYF. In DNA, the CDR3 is TGTGCCAGCAGCGTCCACAGTCAAGCCACAGATACGCAGTATTTT.